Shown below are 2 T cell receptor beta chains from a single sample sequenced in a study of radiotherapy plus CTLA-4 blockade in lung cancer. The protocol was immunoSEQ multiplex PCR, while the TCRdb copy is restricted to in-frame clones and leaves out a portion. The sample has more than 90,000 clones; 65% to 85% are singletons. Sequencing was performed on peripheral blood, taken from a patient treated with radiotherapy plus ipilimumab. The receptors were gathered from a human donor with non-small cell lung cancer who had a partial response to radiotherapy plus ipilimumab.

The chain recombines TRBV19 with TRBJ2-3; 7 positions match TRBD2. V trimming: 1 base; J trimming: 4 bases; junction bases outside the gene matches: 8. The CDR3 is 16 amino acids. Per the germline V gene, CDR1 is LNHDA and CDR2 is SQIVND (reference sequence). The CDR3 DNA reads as TGTGCCAGTAGTATAGTCGGGACGGGAGGCGCAGATACGCAGTATTTT. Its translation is CASSIVGTGGADTQYF. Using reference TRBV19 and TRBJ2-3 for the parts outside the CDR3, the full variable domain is DGGITQSPKYLFRKEGQNVTLSCEQNLNHDAMYWYRQDPGQGLRLIYYSQIVNDFQKGDIAEGYSVSREKKESFPLTVTSAQKNPTAFYLCASSIVGTGGADTQYFGPGTRLTVL.

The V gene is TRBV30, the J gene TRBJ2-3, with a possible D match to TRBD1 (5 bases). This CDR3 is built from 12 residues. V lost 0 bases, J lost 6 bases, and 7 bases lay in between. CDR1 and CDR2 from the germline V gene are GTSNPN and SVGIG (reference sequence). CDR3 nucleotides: TGTGCCTGGAGTGTACAGGAGGATACGCAGTATTTT. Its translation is CAWSVQEDTQYF.